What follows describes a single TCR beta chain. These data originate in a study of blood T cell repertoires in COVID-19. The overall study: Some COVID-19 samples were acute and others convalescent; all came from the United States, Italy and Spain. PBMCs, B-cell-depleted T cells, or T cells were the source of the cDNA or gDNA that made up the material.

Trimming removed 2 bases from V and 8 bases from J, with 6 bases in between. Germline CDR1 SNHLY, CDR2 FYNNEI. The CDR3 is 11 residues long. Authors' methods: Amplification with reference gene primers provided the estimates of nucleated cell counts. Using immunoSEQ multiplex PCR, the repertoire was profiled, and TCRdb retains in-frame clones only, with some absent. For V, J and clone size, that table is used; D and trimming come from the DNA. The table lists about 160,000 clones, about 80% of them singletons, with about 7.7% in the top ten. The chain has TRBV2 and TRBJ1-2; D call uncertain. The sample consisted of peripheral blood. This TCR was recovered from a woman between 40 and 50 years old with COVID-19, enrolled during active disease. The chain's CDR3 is CASSERWGYTF. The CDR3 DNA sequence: TGTGCCAGCAGTGAACGGTGGGGCTACACCTTC.